What follows is one T cell receptor (beta chain) and its context. Its target is unknown. These data come from a study of blood T cells in healthy people across ages. After removal of 0 bases from V and 8 bases from J, the junction contained 9 bases not matched to a gene. The CDR3 is made up of 15 amino acids. Germline CDR1 SGHRS, CDR2 YFSETQ. Broader study findings: Per million T cells, TCR beta diversity dropped about linearly as age rose. Higher diversity and more naive CD4+ cells were features of long-lived donors, compared to aged donors.

A sample-barcoded 5' primer and a J-beta primer mix were used in a second PCR of roughly 6 to 12 cycles. Each cDNA molecule was tagged by a template-switch adaptor that had 12 random nucleotides. Researchers report that each sample yielded at least 2.5 million CDR3-containing paired-end reads. TCRdb ran MiXCR on the 5' RACE reads and lists one entry per CDR3 protein. There are nearly 800,000 distinct CDR3 sequences in the sample; more than 20% occur only once, and 3% to 4% lies in the top ten. These data were also filed under a second study, of T cells of mothers and their children.

The TCR originated in a boy between 10 and 17 years old in good health. The specimen sequenced was blood. This chain joins TRBV5-1 and TRBJ1-2; 8 nucleotides line up with TRBD1. CDR3 region: CASSLVGQGAGGYTF. CDR3 DNA: TGCGCCAGCAGCTTGGTTGGCCAGGGGGCCGGAGGCTACACCTTC.